This TCR beta chain stems from a study of T-cell reconstitution after alpha-beta-depleted transplantation in children. A TCRbeta library incorporating unique molecular identifiers was prepared. TCRdb processed the PCR reads anew with MiXCR; each CDR3 protein has one entry. The sample has hundreds of thousands of distinct CDR3 sequences; under 15% are singletons. There are 16 residues in the CDR3. V shed 0 bases, J shed 8 bases, and the junction held 6 bases outside the gene matches. Germline CDR1 LGHNA, CDR2 YSLEER. V gene TRBV4-3 combines with J gene TRBJ2-1; 11 positions agree with TRBD2. Sequenced here: PBMCs, mostly from graft donor cells, sampled 360 days after TCRalphabeta/CD19-depleted stem cell transplant. The clonotype originates from a male patient younger than 18 who had a stem cell transplant for acute myeloid leukemia, so the T cells may come from the graft donor. The CDR3 DNA is TGCGCCAGCAGCCAAGAAAAACTAGCGGGAGTCCATGAGCAGTTCTTC. Protein: CASSQEKLAGVHEQFF.